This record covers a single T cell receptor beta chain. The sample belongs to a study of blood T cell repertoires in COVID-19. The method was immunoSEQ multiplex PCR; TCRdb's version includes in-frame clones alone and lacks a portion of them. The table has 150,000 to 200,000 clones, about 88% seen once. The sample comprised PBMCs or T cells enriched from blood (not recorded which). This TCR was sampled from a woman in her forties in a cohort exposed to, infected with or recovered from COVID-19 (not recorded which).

CDR3 region: CASSLGSYEQYF. The CDR3 coding sequence is TGTGCCAGCAGCTTGGGGAGCTACGAGCAGTACTTC. The rearrangement links TRBV7-8 to TRBJ2-7; possible D gene TRBD2, 5 bases. V lost 3 bases and J 3 bases, leaving 6 bases between the germline ends. The CDR3 runs 12 residues. Germline V gene lookup returns CDR1 SGHVS and CDR2 FQNEAQ.